This is a list of T cell receptor beta chains from one sample in a study of cytomegalovirus exposure and HLA in healthy donors. TCRdb keeps only in-frame clones here, not all; method: immunoSEQ multiplex PCR. The sample records 150,000 to 180,000 clones, around 84% being singletons. What was sequenced was PBMCs. The receptors originated from a human donor in good health. Both conserved end residues are part of each CDR3. Each record gives: V gene, J gene, CDR3 length, D gene, clone size, CDR3 protein, CDR3 DNA. A D gene is named only where the DNA matches it firmly. Clone sizes are given selectively: once, few, many, or a class where the clone is expanded.

>TRBV6-5|TRBJ2-2|13|-|-
CATSMFDTGELFF
TGTGCCACCAGTATGTTCGACACCGGGGAGCTGTTTTTT
>TRBV7-6|TRBJ2-5|15|TRBD1|few
CASSLRQGRGETQYF
TGTGCCAGCAGCTTAAGACAGGGGCGGGGAGAGACCCAGTACTTC
>TRBV6-1|TRBJ1-1|16|-|-
CASSDLRPGMNTEAFF
TGTGCCAGCAGTGACCTCCGGCCAGGAATGAACACTGAAGCTTTCTTT
>TRBV7-2|TRBJ2-7|14|TRBD1|-
CASSLSRQGGEQYF
TGTGCCAGCAGCTTATCCCGACAGGGTGGCGAGCAGTACTTC
>TRBV7-9|TRBJ1-1|14|-|-
CASSLEGANTEAFF
TGTGCCAGCAGCTTAGAAGGGGCGAACACTGAAGCTTTCTTT
>TRBV29-1|TRBJ1-4|15|TRBD1|-
CSVGGTGVDGEKLFF
TGCAGCGTTGGCGGGACAGGGGTGGACGGTGAAAAACTGTTTTTT
>TRBV6-1|TRBJ1-1|12|TRBD1|-
CASTLGTDVAFF
TGTGCCAGCACCCTGGGGACAGACGTAGCTTTCTTT
>TRBV5-4|TRBJ2-3|14|-|-
CASSLNGVTDTQYF
TGTGCCAGCAGCTTGAACGGGGTCACAGATACGCAGTATTTT
>TRBV10-2|TRBJ1-1|11|TRBD1|-
CASRTGDEAFF
TGCGCCAGCAGGACAGGGGATGAAGCTTTCTTT
>TRBV29-1|TRBJ1-3|13|-|-
CSVRLSSGNTIYF
TGCAGCGTTCGCCTTAGCTCTGGAAACACCATATATTTT
>TRBV28|TRBJ1-2|16|TRBD1|-
CASSLISGTGSYGYTF
TGTGCCAGCAGTTTAATCTCCGGGACAGGGAGCTATGGCTACACCTTC
>TRBV9|TRBJ2-2|17|-|-
CASSVSPQGTNTGELFF
TGTGCCAGCAGCGTAAGCCCCCAGGGCACGAACACCGGGGAGCTGTTTTTT
>TRBV27|TRBJ2-5|16|-|-
CASSKGRDGLQETQYF
TGTGCCAGCAGTAAAGGCAGGGATGGTCTTCAAGAGACCCAGTACTTC
>TRBV6-1|TRBJ1-1|12|-|-
CASRRSGTEAFF
TGTGCCAGCAGAAGGAGTGGTACTGAAGCTTTCTTT
>TRBV5-5|TRBJ1-2|12|TRBD1|few
CASSSGQGGYTF
TGTGCCAGCAGCTCCGGACAGGGCGGCTACACCTTC
>TRBV2|TRBJ1-5|15|-|few
CASRRGGGSNQPQHF
TGTGCCAGCAGGAGGGGCGGAGGGAGCAATCAGCCCCAGCATTTT